This TCR beta chain is drawn from a study of blood T cell repertoires in COVID-19 (dated by TCRdb to 2019 to 2021). Broadly, across the study: The collaborator samples originated in the United States, Italy and Spain and spanned the acute and convalescent phases of COVID-19. The prospective study material was composed of cDNA or gDNA derived from T cells, B-cell-depleted T cells, or PBMCs. Deeply sampled blood TCRbeta repertoires from subjects exposed to, actively infected with, or recovered from COVID-19 were included in the dataset. The repertoires were released in a freely available public database meant as a resource for research on the immune response to SARS-CoV-2. The samples were drawn from two sources: the first 160 participants of the ongoing ImmuneRACE study, and 950 to 1,500 subjects contributed by 6 global collaborators. Nearly every sample came with metadata listing a de-identified subject ID, COVID-19 status, age in years and sex. Where HLA class I and class II types were available, the types were taken from metadata supplied by the sample provider, not from assay-based typing.

CDR1 and CDR2, looked up from the germline V gene, are SGHVS and FNYEAQ. The CDR3 has 19 amino acids, counting the end cysteine and phenylalanine. The CDR3 DNA has 57 bases and is translated from base 1. The V end loses 0 bases and the J end loses 2 bases, and a stretch of 20 bases separates them. Beyond this particular receptor, the publication reports: Clinical and demographic metadata were provided uncurated, with the amount varying by source and participant.

Collaborating institutions collected whole blood in K2EDTA tubes following their own protocols. For TCRbeta analysis, collaborators shipped samples in one of three forms: frozen whole blood, isolated PBMCs, or DNA extracted from either of those sample types. About this clone itself: Its cognate antigen has yet to be identified. Base qualities are not recorded, but no much larger clone differs from it by a single base.

TCRbeta CDR3 regions were amplified from genomic DNA by means of the immunoSEQ Assay, a bias-controlled multiplex PCR. From the authors' description of their analysis: The number of nucleated cells in each sample was estimated by amplification of reference gene primers within the assay. To quantify the absolute abundance of each unique TCRbeta CDR3 rearrangement, sequence reads were collapsed and filtered. For each sample, productive Simpson clonality was calculated as the square root of Simpson's diversity index over productive rearrangements. Entries here come from immuneACCESS through TCRdb and include only in-frame sequences with V and J called. Some clones fail to appear in such tables; in the studies checked, an unresolved V gene covers under half of the shortfall, and the cause of the remainder is unknown. V and J calls and clone size are those listed in that table; D and trimming were worked out from the DNA. Within this sample are 50,000 or so clones, with about nine tenths of them counted one time only. 6.5% of the sample lies in the top ten.

Sequenced sample: peripheral blood. The chain couples TRBV7-6 to TRBJ2-1; the D gene is perhaps TRBD2, from 6 matching bases. The source of this sequence is a man aged 45-60 years with active COVID-19. The CDR3: CASSLARYAGSSPYNEQFF. The DNA sequence is as follows: TGTGCCAGCAGCTTAGCGCGCTATGCGGGGTCAAGCCCCTACAATGAGCAGTTCTTC.